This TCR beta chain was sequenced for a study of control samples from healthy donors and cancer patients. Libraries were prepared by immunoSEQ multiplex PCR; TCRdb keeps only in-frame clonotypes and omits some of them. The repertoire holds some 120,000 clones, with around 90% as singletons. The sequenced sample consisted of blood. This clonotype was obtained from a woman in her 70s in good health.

CDR3 sequence: CASSRFSGNTIYF. DNA of the CDR3: TGTGCCAGCAGTCGCTTCTCTGGAAACACCATATATTTT. The V call is TRBV12-3 or TRBV12-4, the J call TRBJ1-3; unclear D gene. CDR3 length equals 13 residues. V was cut by 5 bases and J by 0 bases, with 5 bases left in between.